This T cell receptor (beta chain) comes out of a study of blood T cell repertoires in COVID-19. Sequencing was performed with immunoSEQ multiplex PCR; in TCRdb, only in-frame clones are kept and a portion is missing. The sample lists 150,000 to 200,000 clones, roughly 93% occurring once. Sequenced input: peripheral blood. This receptor was identified in a man younger than 35 with acute or convalescent COVID-19.

The chain's CDR3 is CASSYDSFYGYTF. The CDR3 DNA sequence: TGTGCCAGCAGTTACGACAGCTTTTATGGCTACACCTTC. The J gene is TRBJ1-2, the V gene TRBV6-6, with a possible D match to TRBD1 (5 bases). The germline CDR1 and CDR2 sequences are MNHNY and SVGAGI (reference sequence). V lost 2 bases to trimming and J lost 5 bases, with 9 bases between them. CDR3 size: 13 residues.